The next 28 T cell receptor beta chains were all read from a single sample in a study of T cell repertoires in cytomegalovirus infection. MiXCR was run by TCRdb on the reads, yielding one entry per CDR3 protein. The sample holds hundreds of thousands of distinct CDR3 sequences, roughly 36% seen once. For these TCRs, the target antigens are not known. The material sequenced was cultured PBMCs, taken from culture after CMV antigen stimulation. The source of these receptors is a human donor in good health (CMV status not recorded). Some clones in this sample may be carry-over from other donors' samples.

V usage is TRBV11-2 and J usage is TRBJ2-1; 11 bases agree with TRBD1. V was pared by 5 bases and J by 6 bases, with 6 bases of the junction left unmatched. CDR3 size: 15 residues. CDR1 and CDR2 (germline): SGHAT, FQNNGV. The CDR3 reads CASSRDRGFGNEQFF. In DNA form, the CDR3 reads TGTGCCAGCAGCCGGGACAGGGGGTTTGGCAATGAGCAGTTCTTC.

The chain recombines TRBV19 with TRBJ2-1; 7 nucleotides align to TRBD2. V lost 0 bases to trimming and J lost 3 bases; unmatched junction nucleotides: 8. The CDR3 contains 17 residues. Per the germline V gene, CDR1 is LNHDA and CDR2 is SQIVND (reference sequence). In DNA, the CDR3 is TGTGCCAGTAGTATAGATCTGGCGGGAGAGAACTACAATGAGCAGTTCTTC. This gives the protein CASSIDLAGENYNEQFF.

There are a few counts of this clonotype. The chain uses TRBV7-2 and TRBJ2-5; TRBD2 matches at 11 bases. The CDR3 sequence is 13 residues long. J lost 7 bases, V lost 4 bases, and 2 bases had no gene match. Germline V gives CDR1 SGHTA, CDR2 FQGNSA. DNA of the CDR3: TGTGCCAGCAGCTCTAGCGGGGGGTGGACCCAGTACTTC. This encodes CASSSSGGWTQYF.

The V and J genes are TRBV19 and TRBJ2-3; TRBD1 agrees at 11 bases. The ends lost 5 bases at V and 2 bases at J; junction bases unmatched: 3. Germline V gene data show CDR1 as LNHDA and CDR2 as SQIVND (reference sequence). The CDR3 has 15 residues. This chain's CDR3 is CASSSGQGDTDTQYF. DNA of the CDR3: TGTGCCAGTAGTTCGGGACAGGGGGACACAGATACGCAGTATTTT.

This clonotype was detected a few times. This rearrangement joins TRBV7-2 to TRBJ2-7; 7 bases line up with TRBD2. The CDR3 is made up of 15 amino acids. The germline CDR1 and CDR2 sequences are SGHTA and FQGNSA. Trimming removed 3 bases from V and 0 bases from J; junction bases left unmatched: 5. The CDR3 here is CASSFTAGSSYEQYF. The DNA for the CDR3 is TGTGCCAGCAGCTTTACAGCGGGGAGCTCCTACGAGCAGTACTTC.

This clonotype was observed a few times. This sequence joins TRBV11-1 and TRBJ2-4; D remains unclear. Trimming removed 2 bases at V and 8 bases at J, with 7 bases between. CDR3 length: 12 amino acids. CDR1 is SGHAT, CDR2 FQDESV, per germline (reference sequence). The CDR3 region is CASSLRDDIQYF. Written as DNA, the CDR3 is TGTGCCAGCAGCTTAAGGGATGACATTCAGTACTTC.

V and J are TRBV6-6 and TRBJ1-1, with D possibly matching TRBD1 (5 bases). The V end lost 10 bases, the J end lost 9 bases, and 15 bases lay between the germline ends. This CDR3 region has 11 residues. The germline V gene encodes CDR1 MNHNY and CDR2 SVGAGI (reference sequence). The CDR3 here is CATALDSQAFF. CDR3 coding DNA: TGTGCCACCGCCCTAGACAGTCAAGCTTTCTTT.

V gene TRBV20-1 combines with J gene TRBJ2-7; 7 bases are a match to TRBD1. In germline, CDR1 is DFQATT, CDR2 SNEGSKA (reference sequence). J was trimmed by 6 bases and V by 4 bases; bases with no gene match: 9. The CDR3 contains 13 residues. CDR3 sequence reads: CSAKTGTVGEQYF. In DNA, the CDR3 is TGCAGTGCTAAAACCGGGACAGTTGGCGAGCAGTACTTC.

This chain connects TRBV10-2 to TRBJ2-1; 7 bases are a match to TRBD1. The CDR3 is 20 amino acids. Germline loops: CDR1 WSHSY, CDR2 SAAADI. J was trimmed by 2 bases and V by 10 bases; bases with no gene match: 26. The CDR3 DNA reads TGCGCCACCTCCGTCAATCACAGGGGTAGAGGTACGAAGGCCTACAATGAGCAGTTCTTC. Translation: CATSVNHRGRGTKAYNEQFF.

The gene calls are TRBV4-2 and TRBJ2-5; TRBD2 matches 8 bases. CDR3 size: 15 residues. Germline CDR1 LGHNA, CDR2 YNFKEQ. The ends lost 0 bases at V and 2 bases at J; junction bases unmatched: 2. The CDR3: CASSQERGGQETQYF. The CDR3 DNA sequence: TGTGCCAGCAGCCAAGAACGGGGGGGTCAAGAGACCCAGTACTTC.

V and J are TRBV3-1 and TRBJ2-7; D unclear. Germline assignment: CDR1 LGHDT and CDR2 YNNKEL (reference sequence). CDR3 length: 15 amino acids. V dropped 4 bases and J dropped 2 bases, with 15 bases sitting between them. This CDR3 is CASSPHPGPAYEQYF. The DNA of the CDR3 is TGTGCCAGCAGCCCTCACCCCGGGCCGGCCTACGAGCAGTACTTC.

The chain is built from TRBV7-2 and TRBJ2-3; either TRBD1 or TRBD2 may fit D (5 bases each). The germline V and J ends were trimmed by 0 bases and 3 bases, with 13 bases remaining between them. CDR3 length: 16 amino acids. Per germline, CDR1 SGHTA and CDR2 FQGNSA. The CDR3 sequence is CASSLAGVRPTDTQYF. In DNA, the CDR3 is TGTGCCAGCAGCTTAGCGGGGGTTAGGCCAACAGATACGCAGTATTTT.

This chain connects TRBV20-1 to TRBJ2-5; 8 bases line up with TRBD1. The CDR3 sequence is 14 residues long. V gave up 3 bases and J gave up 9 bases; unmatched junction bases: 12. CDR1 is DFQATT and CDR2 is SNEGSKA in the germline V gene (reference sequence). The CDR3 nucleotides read TGCAGTGCTAGGGATAGGACAGGGTCATCGGCCCAGTACTTC. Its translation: CSARDRTGSSAQYF.

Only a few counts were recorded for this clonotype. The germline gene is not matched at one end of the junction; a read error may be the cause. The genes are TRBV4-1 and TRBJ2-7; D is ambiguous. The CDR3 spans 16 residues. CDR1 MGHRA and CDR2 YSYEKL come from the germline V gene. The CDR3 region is CASSPRVWERRYEQYF. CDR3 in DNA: TGTGCCAGCAGCCCCCGAGTTTGGGAAAGAAGGTACGAGCAGTACTTC.

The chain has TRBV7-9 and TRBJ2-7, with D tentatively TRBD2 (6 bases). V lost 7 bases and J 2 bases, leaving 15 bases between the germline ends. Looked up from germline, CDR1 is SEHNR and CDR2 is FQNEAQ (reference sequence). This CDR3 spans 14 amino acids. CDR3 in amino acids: CASTPGGTPYEQYF. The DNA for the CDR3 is TGTGCCAGCACCCCTGGGGGGACCCCCTACGAGCAGTACTTC.

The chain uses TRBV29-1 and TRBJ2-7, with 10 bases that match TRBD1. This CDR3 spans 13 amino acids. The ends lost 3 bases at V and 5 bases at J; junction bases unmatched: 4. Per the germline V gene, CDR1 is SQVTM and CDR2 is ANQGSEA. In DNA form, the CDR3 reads TGCAGCGTTGAGTTAGGACAGGGGGACGAGCAGTACTTC. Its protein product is CSVELGQGDEQYF.

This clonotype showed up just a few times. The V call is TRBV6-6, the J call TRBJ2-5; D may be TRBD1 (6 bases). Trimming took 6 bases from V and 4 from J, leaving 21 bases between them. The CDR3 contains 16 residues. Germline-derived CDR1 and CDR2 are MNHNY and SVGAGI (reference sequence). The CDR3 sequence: CASSFPRDIKGETQYF. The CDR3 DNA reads TGTGCCAGCAGCTTTCCCCGGGACATTAAAGGAGAGACCCAGTACTTC.

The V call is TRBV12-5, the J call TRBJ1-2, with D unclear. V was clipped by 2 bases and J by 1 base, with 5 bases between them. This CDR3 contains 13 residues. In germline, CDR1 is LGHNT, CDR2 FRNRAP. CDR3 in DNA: TGTGCTAGTGGTTTGTACAGTAACTATGGCTACACCTTC. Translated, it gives CASGLYSNYGYTF.

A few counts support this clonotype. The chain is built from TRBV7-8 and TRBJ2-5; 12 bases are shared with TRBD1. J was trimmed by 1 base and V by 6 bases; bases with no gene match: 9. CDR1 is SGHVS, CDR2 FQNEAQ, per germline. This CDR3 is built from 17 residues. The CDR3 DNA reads TGTGCCAGCAGACCAGGGACAGGGGGCCATCTCCAAGAGACCCAGTACTTC. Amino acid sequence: CASRPGTGGHLQETQYF.

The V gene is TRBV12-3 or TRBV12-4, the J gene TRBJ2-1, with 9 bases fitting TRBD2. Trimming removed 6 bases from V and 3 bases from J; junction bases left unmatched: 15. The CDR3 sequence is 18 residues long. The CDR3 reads CASSPASGRPGGYNEQFF. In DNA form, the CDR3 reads TGTGCCAGCAGCCCCGCCAGCGGGAGGCCGGGGGGCTACAATGAGCAGTTCTTC.

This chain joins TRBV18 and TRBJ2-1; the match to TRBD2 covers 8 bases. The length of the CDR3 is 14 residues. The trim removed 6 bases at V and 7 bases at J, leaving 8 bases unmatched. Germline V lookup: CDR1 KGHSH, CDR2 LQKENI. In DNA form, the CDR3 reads TGTGCCAGCTCTCCTGCGGGGGGCGAGAATGAGCAGTTCTTC. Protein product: CASSPAGGENEQFF.

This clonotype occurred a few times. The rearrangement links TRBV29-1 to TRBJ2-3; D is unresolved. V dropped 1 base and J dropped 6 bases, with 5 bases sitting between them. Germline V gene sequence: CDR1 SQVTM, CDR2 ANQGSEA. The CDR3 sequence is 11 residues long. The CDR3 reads CSVEVRDTQYF. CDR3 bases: TGCAGCGTTGAAGTAAGGGATACGCAGTATTTT.

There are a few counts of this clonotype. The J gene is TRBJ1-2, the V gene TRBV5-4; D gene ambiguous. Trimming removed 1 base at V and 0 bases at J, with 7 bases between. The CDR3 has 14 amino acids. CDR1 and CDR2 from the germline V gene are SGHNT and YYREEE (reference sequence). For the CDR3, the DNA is TGTGCCAGCAGCTTGATTGGGGCTAACTATGGCTACACCTTC. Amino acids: CASSLIGANYGYTF.

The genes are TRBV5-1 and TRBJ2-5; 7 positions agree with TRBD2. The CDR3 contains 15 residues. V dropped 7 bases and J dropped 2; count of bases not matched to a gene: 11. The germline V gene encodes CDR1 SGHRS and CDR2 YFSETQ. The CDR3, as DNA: TGCGCCAGCGCCCTGGGGGGGACTATTCAAGAGACCCAGTACTTC. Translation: CASALGGTIQETQYF. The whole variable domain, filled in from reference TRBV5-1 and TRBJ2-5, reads KAGVTQTPRYLIKTRGQQVTLSCSPISGHRSVSWYQQTPGQGLQFLFEYFSETQRNKGNFPGRFSGRQFSNSRSEMNVSTLELGDSALYLCASALGGTIQETQYFGPGTRLLVL.

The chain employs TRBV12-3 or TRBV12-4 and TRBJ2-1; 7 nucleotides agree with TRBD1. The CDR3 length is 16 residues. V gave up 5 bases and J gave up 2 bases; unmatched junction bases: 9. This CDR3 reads CASSLRQGSPYNEQFF. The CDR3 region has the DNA TGTGCCAGCAGTCTGAGACAGGGAAGTCCCTACAATGAGCAGTTCTTC.

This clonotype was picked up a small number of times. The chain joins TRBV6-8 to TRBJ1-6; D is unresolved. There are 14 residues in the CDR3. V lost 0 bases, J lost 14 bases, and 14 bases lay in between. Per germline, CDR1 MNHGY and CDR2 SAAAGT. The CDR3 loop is CASSYSSGRAALHF. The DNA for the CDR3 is TGTGCCAGCAGTTACTCGAGTGGTCGCGCTGCCCTCCACTTT.

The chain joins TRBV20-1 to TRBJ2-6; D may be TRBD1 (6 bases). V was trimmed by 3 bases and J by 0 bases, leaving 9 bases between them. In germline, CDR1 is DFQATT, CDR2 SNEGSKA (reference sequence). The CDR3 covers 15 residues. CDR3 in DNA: TGCAGTGCTAGGACAGGTGACTCTGGGGCCAACGTCCTGACTTTC. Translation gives CSARTGDSGANVLTF.

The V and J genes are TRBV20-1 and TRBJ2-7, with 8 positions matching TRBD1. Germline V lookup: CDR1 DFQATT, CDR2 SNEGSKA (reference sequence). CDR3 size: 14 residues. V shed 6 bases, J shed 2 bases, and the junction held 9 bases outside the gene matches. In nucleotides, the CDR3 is TGCAGTGCGCCGACAGGGGTGTCCCCCTACGAGCAGTACTTC. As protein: CSAPTGVSPYEQYF.